This T cell receptor beta chain was captured by sequencing in a study of technical replicates of blood from a handful of donors. Produced via immunoSEQ multiplex PCR; TCRdb's table is partial and in-frame only. Of approximately 88,000 clones in the sample, approximately 97% are singletons; the top ten hold approximately 0.32%. The sequencing sample was made of T cells isolated from PBMCs. The clonotype originates from a human donor in good health.

For the CDR3, the DNA is TGCGCCAGCAGCCTAGCGGGAGGGGGAGATACGCAGTATTTT. Protein sequence: CASSLAGGGDTQYF. The rearrangement links TRBV4-3 to TRBJ2-3; 11 nucleotides align to TRBD2. V gave up 4 bases and J gave up 5 bases; unmatched junction bases: 2. Germline V gene sequence: CDR1 LGHNA, CDR2 YSLEER. CDR3 length: 14 amino acids.